This T cell receptor (beta chain) comes out of a study of T-cell reconstitution after alpha-beta-depleted transplantation in children (dated by TCRdb to about 2016). The study in broad terms: Using TCR repertoire profiling, the study quantitatively followed how T-cell immune reconstitution unfolded in children after TCRalphabeta/CD19-depleted allogeneic hematopoietic cell transplantation.

CDR1 and CDR2 were assigned from the germline V gene (reference sequence) as GTSNPN and SVGIG. Inclusive of the bounding cysteine and phenylalanine, the CDR3 is 12 residues long. Here the CDR3 DNA is all that survives: 36 bases in frame from base 1. A distance of 5 bases separates the germline ends of V and J, which lose 1 base and 5 bases respectively. Libraries were made using PCR. Sequencing was carried out with an Illumina HiSeq 2500. TCR library preparation used molecular barcoding, with unique molecular identifiers applied to normalize quantification of the TCRbeta repertoire. TCRdb passed the public sequencing reads through fastp at Q25 and MiXCR, retaining productive beta sequences. Each CDR3 protein appears once, grouped with its most common genes and DNA. This sample is represented by approximately 400,000 distinct CDR3 sequences; approximately 10% of them were singletons. The ten largest account for roughly 6% of the sample.

Worth noting for this clonotype: What antigen it recognizes has not been identified. It has no much larger one-base neighbor in the sample; base qualities were not kept.

The chain links TRBV30 with TRBJ2-2, with no reliable assignment of the D segment. This receptor was identified in a human donor who donated a stem cell graft to a child with acute myeloid leukemia. Sequences were derived from PBMCs from the stem cell graft donor, sampled from the stem cell graft. The CDR3 region has the sequence CAWSGLTGELFF. The DNA sequence is given as TGTGCCTGGAGTGGACTGACCGGGGAGCTGTTTTTT.